These T cell receptor beta chains were read from a single sample in a study of T cell repertoires in ileal Crohn's disease. Measured with immunoSEQ multiplex PCR; TCRdb has only the in-frame clones, and not every one. The data show some 12,000 clones, about 76% seen once. Sample: ileal tissue. The source of these receptors is an adult with Crohn's disease. Both conserved end residues are part of each CDR3.

v_call	cdr3_aa
TRBV7-2	CASSPGGHKVEQYF
TRBV30	CAETGSNEKLFF
TRBV10-2	CASRELAGGVETQYF
TRBV5-4	CASSLGLGRSNYGYTF
TRBV2	CASRTTGTGELFF
TRBV4-3	CASSQTHGVPYEQYF
TRBV5-5	CASSLDSLKNEKLFF
TRBV7-3	CASSLERQGSNTEAFF
TRBV28	CASSIPGQGGGYGYTF
TRBV9	CASSDSTTRDTEAFF
TRBV5-1	CASSQQRQTQETQYF
TRBV4-1	CASSQVTDRGYGYTF
TRBV2	CASSGGLKETQYF
TRBV29-1	CSVRSGTGAEKLFF
TRBV15	CATSRGTGAAEKLFF
TRBV11-2	CASTLYSPINSYEQYF
TRBV10-3	CATTSRASTDTQYF
TRBV10-3	CAISGQGVSNEQYF
TRBV15	CATSRVAGTGYGYTF
TRBV29-1	CSVPTGGGYGYTF
TRBV10-3	CAISDGGPSTDTQYF
TRBV5-4	CASSLAAGSTDTQYF
TRBV5-6	CASSLGRAITTSYNEQFF
TRBV18	CASSPRTGDEQYF
TRBV4-2	CASSQGDGGAGETQYF
TRBV5-1	CASSPNGNTGELFF
TRBV5-6	CASSLGTGWQETQYF
TRBV4-1	CASSRGTSGGAETQYF
TRBV5-1	CASSLRGPGNTIYF
TRBV6-5	CASRETGVSNYGYTF
TRBV6-5	CASSYSPGLNTEAFF
TRBV5-1	CASRGGAEGNTIYF
TRBV5-1	CASSSGLAANTGELFF
TRBV19	CASRQSGETQYF
TRBV2	CAGGEGGGQPQHF
TRBV11-2	CASSRGSTGETQYF
TRBV6-5	CASRGGESIQYF
TRBV5-6	CASSLSGRWETQYF
TRBV6-6	CASSYRGLLIYGYTF
TRBV5-1	CASRGTGGYDGYTF
TRBV29-1	CSVVGGREHGYTF
TRBV5-1	CASSPDGQGLAEAFF
TRBV6-1	CASRERRGQGGTDTQYF
TRBV19	CASRGWGTQPGANVLTF
TRBV2	CASSVRPDTQYF
TRBV5-6	CASGGGYSYNEQFF
TRBV4-3	CASSQGAGGSSDTQYF
TRBV10-3	CAISESSGTGSEKLFF
TRBV18	CASSRGQTSSYNSPLHF
TRBV9	CASSVQGGKLFF
TRBV7-9	CASSKSGTNQPQHF
TRBV28	CASSLQTGWGYGYTF
TRBV7-3	CASSRLFPTGELFF
TRBV9	CASSVARDGGRGGLDTQYF
TRBV28	CASSPLRGANQYSNQPQHF
TRBV5-1	CASSFAATNEKLFF